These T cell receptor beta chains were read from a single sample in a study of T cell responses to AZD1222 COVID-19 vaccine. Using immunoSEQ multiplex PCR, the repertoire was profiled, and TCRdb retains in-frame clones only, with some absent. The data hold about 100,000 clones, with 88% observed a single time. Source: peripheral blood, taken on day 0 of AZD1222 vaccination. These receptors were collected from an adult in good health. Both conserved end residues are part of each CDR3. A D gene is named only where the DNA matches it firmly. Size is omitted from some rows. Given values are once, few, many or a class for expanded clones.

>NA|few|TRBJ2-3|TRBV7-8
TGTGCCAGCAGCCAGCACCTGGGACCGCCTGATTTT
CASSQHLGPPDF
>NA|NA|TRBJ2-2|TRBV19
TGTGCCAGTACCCCCAAGGGGGGCGGGGAGCTGTTTTTT
CASTPKGGGELFF
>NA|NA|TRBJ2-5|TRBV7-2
TGTGCCAGCAGCCCACCGGGGGTCCAAGAGACCCAGTACTTC
CASSPPGVQETQYF
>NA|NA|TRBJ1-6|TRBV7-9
TGTGCCAGCAGCTCGTCCTCGAGCTCCTATAATTCACCCCTCCACTTT
CASSSSSSSYNSPLHF
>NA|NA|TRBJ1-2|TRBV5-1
TGCGCCAGCAGCTTGTACCAGCGTCACTATGGCTACACCTTC
CASSLYQRHYGYTF
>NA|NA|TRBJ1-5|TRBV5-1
TGCGCCAGCAGGGGCGGAACCAGGGAGCCCCAGCATTTT
CASRGGTREPQHF
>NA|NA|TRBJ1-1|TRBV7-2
TGTGCCAGCAGCCCCCCCGGGGGCCCGAGAGCCAACACTGAAGCTTTCTTT
CASSPPGGPRANTEAFF
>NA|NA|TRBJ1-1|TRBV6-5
TGTGCCAGCAGGAACTCAGGGATGAACACTGAAGCTTTCTTT
CASRNSGMNTEAFF
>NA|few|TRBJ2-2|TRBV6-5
TGTGCCAGCAGACATGGTAACACCGGGGAGCTGTTTTTT
CASRHGNTGELFF
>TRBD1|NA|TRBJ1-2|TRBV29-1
TGCAGCGTGGTGACAGGGCGTCATAACTATGGCTACACCTTC
CSVVTGRHNYGYTF
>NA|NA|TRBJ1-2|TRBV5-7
TGTGCCAGCAGGATTGTCCCGGGCTACACCTTC
CASRIVPGYTF
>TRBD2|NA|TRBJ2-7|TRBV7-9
TGTGCCAGCAGCCCCGCGGGGGGGTACTACGAGCAGTACTTC
CASSPAGGYYEQYF
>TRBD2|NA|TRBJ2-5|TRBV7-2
TGTGCCAGCAGCCCGGGACTAGCGGGAGGAAGGGAAGAGACCCAGTACTTC
CASSPGLAGGREETQYF
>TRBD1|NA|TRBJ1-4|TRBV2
TGTGCCAGCAGTGGACAGGGGGCAACTAATGAAAAACTGTTTTTT
CASSGQGATNEKLFF
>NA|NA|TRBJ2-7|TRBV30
TGTGCCTGGAGTTCCGGGTCCTCCCGTGCTACCTACGAGCAGTACTTC
CAWSSGSSRATYEQYF
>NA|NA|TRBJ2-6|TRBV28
TGTGCCACGGGGGAATATATCTCTGGGGCCAACGTCCTGACTTTC
CATGEYISGANVLTF
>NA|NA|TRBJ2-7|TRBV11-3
TGTGCCAGCAGCCCCATGGTTGGGTGGGGGGTCTACGAGCAGTACTTC
CASSPMVGWGVYEQYF
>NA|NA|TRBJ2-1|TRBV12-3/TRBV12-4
TGTGCCAGCAGTCCCCGGGGTCCTGAGCAGTTCTTC
CASSPRGPEQFF
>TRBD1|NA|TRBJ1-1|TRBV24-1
TGTGCCACCAGTGATTCTGCCAGGGGGCGAGTAACTGAAGCTTTCTTT
CATSDSARGRVTEAFF
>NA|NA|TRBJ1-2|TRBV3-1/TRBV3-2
TGTGCCAGCAGCCAAGGAGGGAATGGCTACACCTTC
CASSQGGNGYTF
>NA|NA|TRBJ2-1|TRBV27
TGTGCCAGCAGTTCCCGGTCCCCCAGCTCCTACAATGAGCAGTTCTTC
CASSSRSPSSYNEQFF
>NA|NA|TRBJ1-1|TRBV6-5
TGTGCCAGCCCCCGGACAGACAACACTGAAGCTTTCTTT
CASPRTDNTEAFF
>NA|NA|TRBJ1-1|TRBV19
TGTGCCAGTAGTATACAACGGAACACTGAAGCTTTCTTT
CASSIQRNTEAFF
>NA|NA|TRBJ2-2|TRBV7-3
TGTGCCAGCAGCTTAGACGGGAGTGGTGGGACCGGGGAGCTGTTTTTT
CASSLDGSGGTGELFF
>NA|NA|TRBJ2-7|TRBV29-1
TGCAGCGCCGGAGACCCGACTGGGCAGGCCTACGAGCAGTACTTC
CSAGDPTGQAYEQYF
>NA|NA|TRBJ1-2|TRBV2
TGTGCCAGCAGTGTGGAGTCCCAACTTTATGGCTACACCTTC
CASSVESQLYGYTF
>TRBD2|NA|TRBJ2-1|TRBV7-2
TGTGCCAGCAGCCCCCTAGCGGGAACTTTCAATGAGCAGTTCTTC
CASSPLAGTFNEQFF
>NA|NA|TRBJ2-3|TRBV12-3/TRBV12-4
TGTGCCAGCAGCCAGGTCAGCACAGATACGCAGTATTTT
CASSQVSTDTQYF
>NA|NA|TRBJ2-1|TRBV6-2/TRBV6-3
TGTGCCAGCAGTTTATTCTTCACTGGAGCTAATGAGCAGTTCTTC
CASSLFFTGANEQFF
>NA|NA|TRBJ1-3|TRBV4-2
TGTGCCAGCAGCCAACTCGGAGGCACCATATATTTT
CASSQLGGTIYF
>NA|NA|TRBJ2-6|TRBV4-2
TGTGCCAGCAGCCAAGAATTCGCTCCTTTTCCCACTGGGGCCAACGTCCTGACTTTC
CASSQEFAPFPTGANVLTF
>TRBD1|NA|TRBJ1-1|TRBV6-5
TGTGCCAGCAGGCGTTCAGGGGGCTACACTGAAGCTTTCTTT
CASRRSGGYTEAFF
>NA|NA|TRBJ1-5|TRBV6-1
TGTGCCAGCAGTGAAAGGGGCTCCGGGCAGCCCCAGCATTTT
CASSERGSGQPQHF
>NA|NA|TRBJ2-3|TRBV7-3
TGTGCCAGCAGCGTCTACTCGGGTGGCACTCGTCCAGATACGCAGTATTTT
CASSVYSGGTRPDTQYF
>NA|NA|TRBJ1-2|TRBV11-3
TGTGCCAGCAGCTTAGATTCTGTCGGGGGTAGGAACTATGGCTACACCTTC
CASSLDSVGGRNYGYTF
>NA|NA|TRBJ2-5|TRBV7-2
TGTGCCAGCAGCCCCCGGATTGGCGGGGAGACCCAGTACTTC
CASSPRIGGETQYF
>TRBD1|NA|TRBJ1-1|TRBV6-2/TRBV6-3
TGTGCCAGCAGTTTTTTCGGACAGGGGGCGAGTAGGACTGAAGCTTTCTTT
CASSFFGQGASRTEAFF
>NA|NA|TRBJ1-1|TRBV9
TGTGCCAGCAGCGTAGCGGTCCGGGGCGAAGGCACTGAAGCTTTCTTT
CASSVAVRGEGTEAFF